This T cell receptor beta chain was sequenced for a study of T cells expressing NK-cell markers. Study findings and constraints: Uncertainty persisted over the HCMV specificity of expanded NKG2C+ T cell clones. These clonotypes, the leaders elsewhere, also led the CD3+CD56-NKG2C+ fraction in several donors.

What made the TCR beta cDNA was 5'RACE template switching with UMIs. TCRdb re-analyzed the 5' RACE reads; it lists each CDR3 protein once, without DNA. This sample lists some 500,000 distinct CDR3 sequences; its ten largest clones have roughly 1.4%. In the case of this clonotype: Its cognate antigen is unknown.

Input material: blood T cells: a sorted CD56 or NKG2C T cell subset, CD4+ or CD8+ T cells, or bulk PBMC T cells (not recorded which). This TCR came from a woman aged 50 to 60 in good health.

The CDR3 loop reads CASTILNQPQHF. J is TRBJ1-5 and V is TRBV12-3 or TRBV12-4. This CDR3 region has 12 residues.